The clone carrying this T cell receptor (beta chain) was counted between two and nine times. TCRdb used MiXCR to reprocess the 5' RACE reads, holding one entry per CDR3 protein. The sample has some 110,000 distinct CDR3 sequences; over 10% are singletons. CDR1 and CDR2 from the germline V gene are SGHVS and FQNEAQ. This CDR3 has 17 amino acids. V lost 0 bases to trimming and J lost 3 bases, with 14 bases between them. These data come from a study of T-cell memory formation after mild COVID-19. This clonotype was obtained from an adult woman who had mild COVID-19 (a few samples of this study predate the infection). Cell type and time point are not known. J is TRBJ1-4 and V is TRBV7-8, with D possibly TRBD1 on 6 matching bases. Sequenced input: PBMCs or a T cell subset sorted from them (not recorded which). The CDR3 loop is CASSLAGAATPNEKLFF. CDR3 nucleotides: TGTGCCAGCAGCTTAGCGGGGGCAGCCACTCCTAATGAAAAACTGTTTTTT.